One sample yielded the 27 T cell receptor beta chains listed below, sequenced in a study of CD8+CD57+ T cells in acquired aplastic anemia. Genomic DNA provided the template from which TCR beta VDJ and CDR3 profiles were obtained. TCRdb analysed the reads with MiXCR anew, one entry per CDR3 protein. The profile covers 400,000 to 450,000 distinct CDR3 sequences, with 65% to 80% appearing a single time and 3% to 4.5% taken by the ten largest. Sequencing was done on a sample of sorted CD4+, CD8+, or CD8+CD57+ T cells (not recorded which) from PBMCs. These receptors were collected from a human donor in good health, serving as a control.

This clonotype was observed a few times. The chain carries TRBV2 and TRBJ2-3; D is undetermined. From germline, CDR1 is SNHLY and CDR2 FYNNEI. The CDR3 is made up of 14 amino acids. Between the trimmed V and J ends, which lost 4 bases and 5 bases, there was a span of 13 bases. CDR3 in DNA: TGTGCCAGCAGTGGGTCTTGGGTGGGAGATACGCAGTATTTT. This sequence encodes CASSGSWVGDTQYF.

The chain links TRBV4-1 to TRBJ2-1; no firm D call. The V gene lost 4 bases and the J gene lost 1 base, with 8 bases spanning the gap. Germline CDR1 reads MGHRA; CDR2 reads YSYEKL. This CDR3 has 14 amino acids. CDR3 amino acids: CASSPYSSYNEQFF. As DNA, the CDR3 is TGCGCCAGCAGCCCGTACTCGTCCTACAATGAGCAGTTCTTC.

Note on this clonotype: Relative to the germline gene, one junction end is altered; a read error may explain this. This chain links TRBV10-3 with TRBJ1-1; 10 bases map to TRBD1. CDR1 is ENHRY and CDR2 is SYGVKD in the germline V gene. The CDR3 sequence is 14 residues long. The CDR3 nucleotides read TGTGCCAGCAGTTGGGACAGGGGAGAAACTGAAGCTTTCTTT. Translated: CASSWDRGETEAFF.

In this sample, this clonotype turned up a few times. The rearrangement joins TRBV19 to TRBJ1-2; 9 bases match TRBD1. The CDR3 totals 14 residues. Germline loops: CDR1 LNHDA, CDR2 SQIVND (reference sequence). As DNA, the CDR3 is TGTGCGACTCTTCGAGGGACAGGGCACTATGGCTACACCTTC. Its protein product is CATLRGTGHYGYTF.

A note on this clonotype: The conserved final phenylalanine or tryptophan is absent from the CDR3, which likely points to a read error. The chain has TRBV12-3 or TRBV12-4 and TRBJ1-1; D not resolved. This CDR3 has 13 amino acids. Trimming shortened V by 6 bases and J by 5 bases, and 13 bases separated the two germline ends. The CDR3: CASSQDTGTEAFL. The CDR3 DNA reads as TGTGCCAGCAGCCAAGATACGGGGACTGAAGCTTTCCTT.

This clonotype was counted at least ten times. The CDR3 region is CAWIPLDSRNSPLHF. In DNA form, the CDR3 reads TGTGCCTGGATACCTTTGGACAGCCGTAATTCACCCCTCCACTTT. The chain carries TRBV30 and TRBJ1-6; possibly TRBD1 for D (6 bases). Trimming shortened V by 4 bases and J by 6 bases, and 16 bases separated the two germline ends. Germline-derived CDR1 and CDR2 are GTSNPN and SVGIG (reference sequence). The CDR3 consists of 15 residues.

The rearrangement uses TRBV7-9 and TRBJ1-2; D not certain. The V end lost 7 bases, the J end lost 11 bases, and 26 bases lay between the germline ends. This CDR3 has 15 residues. Germline CDR1 and CDR2: SEHNR and FQNEAQ (reference sequence). CDR3 in amino acids: CASTRTSNQPQHYTF. CDR3 nucleotide sequence: TGTGCCAGCACCCGGACCAGCAATCAGCCCCAGCATTACACCTTC.

As regards this clonotype: Here the CDR3 omits its conserved ending phenylalanine or tryptophan, so a read error is the likely source. No DNA is shown, since the ends of the CDR3 on it are uncertain; the CDR3 is the one TCRdb lists. The V call is TRBV9, the J call TRBJ2-1; TRBD2, the table's D call, was not compared with the DNA. The CDR3 contains 13 residues when both ends are counted. The germline gives CDR1 SGDLS, CDR2 YYNGEE. CDR3 amino acids: CASSFIAYPMLYL.

This clonotype was observed once. The rearrangement joins TRBV2 to TRBJ2-6; D ambiguous. The germline gives CDR1 SNHLY, CDR2 FYNNEI. V was trimmed by 5 bases and J by 0 bases, leaving 17 bases between them. The CDR3 is made up of 18 amino acids. This chain's CDR3 is CASSYGSVRPSGANVLTF. CDR3 coding DNA: TGTGCCAGCAGTTATGGCTCCGTCCGCCCCTCTGGGGCCAACGTCCTGACTTTC.

Of note for this clonotype: Its ends do not fully match the called genes, so a read error is possible. The chain combines TRBV5-1 with TRBJ2-5; 7 bases match TRBD2. The closer fit of TRBJ2-7 to the DNA end suggests the J call may be wrong. This CDR3 has 16 amino acids. The germline V gene encodes CDR1 SGHRS and CDR2 YFSETQ. Here the CDR3 reads CASSLGGPGRAYEQYF. The DNA for the CDR3 is TGTGCCAGCAGCTTGGGGGGACCAGGGAGGGCCTACGAGCAGTACTTC.

This rearrangement joins TRBV11-3 to TRBJ2-1; 7 bases fit TRBD1. Germline assignment: CDR1 SGHNT and CDR2 YENEEA. This CDR3 comprises 15 residues. V trimming: 1 base; J trimming: 5 bases; junction bases outside the gene matches: 5. The CDR3 DNA is TGTGCCAGCAGCTTAGCCCCGGGACAGAACAATGAGCAGTTCTTC. Translated, it gives CASSLAPGQNNEQFF.

Details on this clonotype: Compared with germline, one end of the junction differs, possibly owing to a read error. The chain carries TRBV7-2 and TRBJ1-1; D not resolved. Germline V gives CDR1 SGHTA, CDR2 FQGNSA. The CDR3 spans 14 residues. The CDR3 protein is CASSLPGLKAEDYF. CDR3 nucleotide sequence: TGTGCCAGCAGCTTACCGGGCCTCAAAGCCGAAGATTACTTT.

This clonotype appeared a single time. Without the conserved terminal phenylalanine or tryptophan, this CDR3 likely stems from a read error. The chain employs TRBV7-2 and TRBJ1-1, with a possible D match to TRBD1 (6 bases). Trimming took off 3 bases at V and 10 bases at J, with 18 bases between the two ends. Germline assignment: CDR1 SGHTA and CDR2 FQGNSA. This CDR3 is 14 amino acids long. CDR3 amino acids: CASSFRQAKPVAFL. CDR3 nucleotide sequence: TGTGCCAGCAGCTTCAGACAGGCCAAGCCGGTAGCTTTCCTT.

As for this clonotype: Being one base from a much bigger clone, this may be a read error. V and J are TRBV6-5 and TRBJ1-2; weak D call: TRBD1 (5 bases). V shed 9 bases and J shed 6 bases, with 23 bases lying between them. The CDR3 is made up of 15 amino acids. The V gene's germline CDR1 is MNHEY and CDR2 SVGAGI. Here the CDR3 DNA reads TGTGCCAGTCCCAGGGCCCGCGGGTTTTACGATGGCTACACCTTC. Protein: CASPRARGFYDGYTF.

The chain has TRBV9 and TRBJ2-7; 7 nucleotides match TRBD1. Per the germline V gene, CDR1 is SGDLS and CDR2 is YYNGEE. The J segment lost 2 bases and the V segment lost 1 base, leaving 6 bases of the junction unmatched. The CDR3 extends over 15 amino acids. As DNA, the CDR3 is TGTGCCAGCAGCGTATCGACAGGGTTTACCTACGAGCAGTACTTC. It encodes CASSVSTGFTYEQYF.

This clonotype was seen only a few times. This sequence joins TRBV6-5 and TRBJ2-1, with D maybe TRBD1 (5 bases). V was trimmed by 2 bases and J by 8 bases, leaving 13 bases between them. This CDR3 contains 14 residues. CDR1 and CDR2 from the germline V gene are MNHEY and SVGAGI. CDR3 DNA sequence: TGTGCCAGCAGTTACGACAGTTTTAAGGATGAGCAGTTCTTC. Translation gives CASSYDSFKDEQFF.

This chain joins TRBV20-1 and TRBJ2-5; 8 positions match TRBD1. The trim removed 7 bases at V and 4 bases at J, leaving 11 bases unmatched. CDR1 and CDR2 (germline): DFQATT, SNEGSKA (reference sequence). The CDR3 consists of 14 residues. The CDR3, as DNA: TGCAGTGGCTCCACCGGGACAGGAGGAGAGACCCAGTACTTC. This translates into CSGSTGTGGETQYF.

The DNA for the CDR3 is TGTGCCACCAGCAGAGTGGTTAGGGTTGACGAGCAGTACTTC. Amino acid sequence: CATSRVVRVDEQYF. This rearrangement joins TRBV15 to TRBJ2-7, with unresolved D. Germline V gene data show CDR1 as LNHNV and CDR2 as YYDKDF (reference sequence). Trimming stripped 1 base from V and 5 bases from J, with 12 bases between. This CDR3 comprises 14 residues.

This clonotype was counted at least ten times. This chain uses TRBV5-1 with TRBJ2-1; the D is unclear. The germline gives CDR1 SGHRS, CDR2 YFSETQ. CDR3 size: 13 residues. Trimming removed 5 bases at V and 4 bases at J, with 10 bases between. The CDR3, as DNA: TGCGCCAGCAGTTTCGCGGTATACAATGAGCAGTTCTTC. Its translation is CASSFAVYNEQFF.

In the case of this clonotype: No conserved phenylalanine or tryptophan ends this CDR3, so it is likely a read error. It is unclear where the CDR3 begins or ends on the DNA, so no DNA is shown, and the CDR3 is as TCRdb lists it. The V and J genes are TRBV7-9 and TRBJ2-7; the table's D call of TRBD1 was not tested on the DNA. The CDR3 length is 12 residues, termini included. The germline V gene has CDR1 SEHNR and CDR2 FQNEAQ (reference sequence). CDR3 loop: CASSSAGGEKYS.

This chain links TRBV7-2 with TRBJ1-1; 7 bases are shared with TRBD1. Germline values: CDR1 SGHTA, CDR2 FQGNSA. Germline trimming cut 1 base from V and 4 bases from J; bases unmatched to any gene: 6. There are 15 residues in the CDR3. As DNA, the CDR3 is TGTGCCAGCAGCTTAGTAACAGGGGAACCCACTGAAGCTTTCTTT. Its protein is CASSLVTGEPTEAFF.

This chain connects TRBV2 to TRBJ1-5; TRBD1 matches 7 bases. This CDR3 region has 18 residues. Germline CDR1 reads SNHLY; CDR2 reads FYNNEI. With V trimmed by 10 bases and J by 4 bases, 22 bases remained unmatched. This CDR3 is CATAGARTGTGDNQPQHF. Written as DNA, the CDR3 is TGTGCCACCGCTGGTGCACGGACCGGCACAGGGGATAATCAGCCCCAGCATTTT.

This sequence joins TRBV20-1 and TRBJ2-2; 9 nucleotides match TRBD1. This CDR3 region has 15 residues. The J segment lost 4 bases and the V segment lost 5 bases, leaving 8 bases of the junction unmatched. Germline CDR1 and CDR2: DFQATT and SNEGSKA (reference sequence). CDR3 in amino acids: CSAPRTGASTGELFF. CDR3 bases: TGCAGTGCTCCTCGGACAGGGGCAAGCACCGGGGAGCTGTTTTTT.

This clonotype was observed many times. V usage is TRBV7-2 and J usage is TRBJ1-1; D remains ambiguous. Germline assignment: CDR1 SGHTA and CDR2 FQGNSA. Trimming took 1 base from V and 1 from J, leaving 4 bases between them. This CDR3 has 13 residues. CDR3 amino acids: CASSLEGNTEAFF. In DNA, the CDR3 is TGTGCCAGCAGCTTAGAAGGGAACACTGAAGCTTTCTTT.

The chain combines TRBV12-3 or TRBV12-4 with TRBJ1-2, with D possibly being TRBD1 (5 bases). Trimming pared 6 bases from V and 1 base from J, leaving 9 bases between. The CDR3 spans 13 residues. The CDR3 reads CASSRDGNYGYTF. In DNA form, the CDR3 reads TGTGCCAGCAGCAGGGACGGTAACTATGGCTACACCTTC.

This chain joins TRBV10-1 and TRBJ2-5; D is undetermined. The CDR3 extends over 13 amino acids. Looked up from germline, CDR1 is WNHNN and CDR2 is SYGVQD (reference sequence). V lost 2 bases and J 1 base, leaving 5 bases between the germline ends. CDR3 DNA: TGCGCCAGCAGTGAGGACCTCCAAGAGACCCAGTACTTC. Encoded protein: CASSEDLQETQYF.

With respect to this clonotype: Since no conserved phenylalanine or tryptophan closes the CDR3, a read error is the likely cause. The limits of the CDR3 on the DNA are not certain, so only TCRdb's listed CDR3 is given. This chain connects TRBV5-1 to TRBJ1-2. Counting both end residues, the CDR3 totals 15 amino acids. The germline gives CDR1 SGHRS, CDR2 YFSETQ. Here the CDR3 reads CASSLVTENKVAIVL.